One and the same sample provided the 27 T cell receptor beta chains below, sequenced in a study of cytomegalovirus exposure and HLA in healthy donors. Both 60 Vbeta primers and 13 Jbeta primers went into the PCR. TCRdb keeps only in-frame clones here, not all; method: immunoSEQ multiplex PCR. The repertoire holds approximately 210,000 clones, more than 85% seen once, with approximately 2% in the top ten. Specimen: PBMCs. The receptors here all came from a young woman in good health and CMV-seronegative.

The chain joins TRBV2 to TRBJ1-2; D gene uncertain. Per the germline V gene, CDR1 is SNHLY and CDR2 is FYNNEI. Trimming removed 2 bases at V and 8 bases at J, with 12 bases between. The CDR3 extends over 13 amino acids. The CDR3 protein is CASSELSPGGYTF. CDR3 nucleotide sequence: TGTGCCAGCAGTGAACTCTCACCGGGAGGCTACACCTTC.

The chain recombines TRBV25-1 with TRBJ2-5; D call uncertain. The better agreement between TRBJ2-7 and the DNA end casts doubt on the J call. This CDR3 contains 11 residues. Germline CDR1 is MGHDK and CDR2 is SYGVNS. CDR3 sequence: CASRTFYEQYF. The CDR3 DNA follows: TGTGCCAGCAGGACTTTCTACGAGCAGTACTTC.

In regard to this clone: Relative to the germline gene, one junction end is altered; a read error may explain this. The chain links TRBV5-6 to TRBJ2-7; weak D call: TRBD1 (5 bases). This CDR3 region has 12 residues. The germline gives CDR1 SGHDT, CDR2 YYEEEE. Here the CDR3 DNA reads TGTGCCAGCAGCTTGGGGGGCTACGAGCAGTCCTTC. This gives the protein CASSLGGYEQSF.

J is TRBJ1-5 and V is TRBV19; no definite D call. The CDR3 totals 14 residues. V dropped 4 bases and J dropped 6 bases, with 13 bases sitting between them. Germline loops: CDR1 LNHDA, CDR2 SQIVND (reference sequence). The CDR3 sequence: CASSSGDGVQPQHF. The CDR3 DNA sequence: TGTGCCAGTAGTAGTGGTGACGGGGTTCAGCCCCAGCATTTT.

The genes are TRBV11-3 and TRBJ2-7; D might be TRBD2 (5 bases). The germline V gene has CDR1 SGHNT and CDR2 YENEEA. The CDR3 covers 12 residues. The V gene lost 7 bases and the J gene lost 5 bases, with 12 bases spanning the gap. Here the CDR3 reads CASTSSGHEQYF. DNA of the CDR3: TGTGCCAGCACATCGAGCGGCCACGAGCAGTACTTC.

This clone was found a few times. The chain carries TRBV19 and TRBJ2-1; perhaps TRBD2 as D (5 bases). CDR1 and CDR2 from the germline V gene are LNHDA and SQIVND (reference sequence). Trimming took off 1 base at V and 6 bases at J, with 13 bases between the two ends. The CDR3 length is 15 residues. CDR3 loop: CASSIGGPRVNEQFF. The CDR3, as DNA: TGTGCCAGTAGTATAGGGGGTCCGCGGGTCAATGAGCAGTTCTTC.

The chain recombines TRBV6-1 with TRBJ2-3; 14 bases match TRBD2. V shed 4 bases, J shed 13 bases, and the junction held 10 bases outside the gene matches. CDR1 is MNHNS, CDR2 SASEGT, per germline. The CDR3 spans 15 residues. The CDR3 is CASSGGTSGSSGEYF. DNA for the CDR3: TGTGCCAGCAGTGGGGGGACTAGCGGGAGCTCCGGAGAGTATTTT.

This clone showed up just a few times. The chain uses TRBV11-3 and TRBJ2-1, with D unresolved. Trimming took 4 bases from V and 8 from J, leaving 12 bases between them. The CDR3 contains 13 residues. CDR1 is SGHNT and CDR2 is YENEEA in the germline V gene. The chain's CDR3 is CASSSLRADEQFF. The CDR3 DNA is TGTGCCAGCAGCTCCCTTCGAGCCGATGAGCAGTTCTTC.

The gene calls are TRBV5-4 and TRBJ1-4, with TRBD1 as a possible D gene (6 bases). Trimming removed 2 bases from V and 8 bases from J, with 10 bases in between. The CDR3 runs to 13 residues. From germline, CDR1 is SGHNT and CDR2 YYREEE (reference sequence). The CDR3 nucleotides are TGTGCCAGCAGCTTTTCAGGGGAAGAAAAACTGTTTTTT. This gives the protein CASSFSGEEKLFF.

This chain links TRBV5-1 with TRBJ1-5, with a weak D call TRBD1 (5 bases). CDR3 length: 14 residues. Germline V CDR1 and CDR2: SGHRS, YFSETQ. V was clipped by 2 bases and J by 3 bases, with 9 bases between them. CDR3 region: CASSFGGSNQPQHF. CDR3 DNA: TGCGCCAGCAGCTTTGGGGGGTCCAATCAGCCCCAGCATTTT. The whole variable domain, remainder taken from reference TRBV5-1 and TRBJ1-5, is KAGVTQTPRYLIKTRGQQVTLSCSPISGHRSVSWYQQTPGQGLQFLFEYFSETQRNKGNFPGRFSGRQFSNSRSEMNVSTLELGDSALYLCASSFGGSNQPQHFGDGTRLSIL.

This chain uses TRBV5-5 with TRBJ2-7; TRBD1 is a possible D gene (7 bases). V was cut by 3 bases and J by 2 bases, with 12 bases left in between. Germline V gives CDR1 SGHKS, CDR2 YYEKEE (reference sequence). The length of the CDR3 is 14 residues. The CDR3 loop reads CASSSQGGPYEQYF. CDR3 coding DNA: TGTGCCAGCAGCTCCCAGGGGGGTCCCTACGAGCAGTACTTC. Supplemented by reference TRBV5-5 and TRBJ2-7, the full variable domain reads DAGVTQSPTHLIKTRGQQVTLRCSPISGHKSVSWYQQVLGQGPQFIFQYYEKEERGRGNFPDRFSARQFPNYSSELNVNALLLGDSALYLCASSSQGGPYEQYFGPGTRLTVT.

J is TRBJ1-6 and V is TRBV23-1; TRBD1 aligns across 7 bases. TRBV23-1 is an ORF for which the function is uncertain. The junction had 9 bases not matched to a gene; V was cut back by 4 bases and J by 3 bases. CDR3 length equals 17 residues. The CDR3 spells CASSPLPRGDYNSPLHF. The CDR3 DNA sequence: TGCGCCAGCAGTCCCCTGCCCAGGGGGGACTATAATTCACCCCTCCACTTT.

The chain links TRBV10-3 to TRBJ1-3; D is perhaps TRBD1 (6 bases). Germline V gene lookup returns CDR1 ENHRY and CDR2 SYGVKD. Trimming cost V 6 bases and J 0 bases, with 24 bases left between them. CDR3 length: 19 amino acids. The CDR3 reads CAISPHSGGAASSGNTIYF. The CDR3 DNA reads as TGTGCCATCAGCCCCCACAGTGGGGGGGCCGCGAGCTCTGGAAACACCATATATTTT.

V usage is TRBV7-3 and J usage is TRBJ2-3; a weak D match, TRBD2 (6 bases). CDR3 length: 16 residues. Germline V gene lookup returns CDR1 SGHTA and CDR2 FQGTGA. V was pared by 5 bases and J by 2 bases, with 17 bases between. As DNA, the CDR3 is TGTGCCAGCAGCGTCCTTAGCGGTTTAGACACAGATACGCAGTATTTT. Its protein product is CASSVLSGLDTDTQYF.

In this sample, this clone turned up a few times. The chain combines TRBV7-9 with TRBJ1-1; 10 bases are shared with TRBD1. CDR1 and CDR2 from the germline V gene are SEHNR and FQNEAQ (reference sequence). Trimming cost V 6 bases and J 7 bases; bases outside gene matches: 5. This CDR3 is built from 13 residues. The CDR3 is CASRSGTGVEAFF. DNA of the CDR3: TGTGCCAGCAGGTCTGGGACAGGGGTTGAAGCTTTCTTT. Using reference TRBV7-9 and TRBJ1-1 for the parts outside the CDR3, the full variable domain is DTGVSQNPRHKITKRGQNVTFRCDPISEHNRLYWYRQTLGQGPEFLTYFQNEAQLEKSRLLSDRFSAERPKGSFSTLEIQRTEQGDSAMYLCASRSGTGVEAFFGQGTRLTVV.

The J gene is TRBJ2-4, the V gene TRBV25-1; 10 bases align to TRBD2. With V trimmed by 4 bases and J by 8 bases, 5 bases remained unmatched. The CDR3 length is 14 residues. The germline CDR1 and CDR2 sequences are MGHDK and SYGVNS. CDR3 residues: CASSVAGGTDIQYF. DNA of the CDR3: TGTGCCAGCAGTGTAGCGGGAGGTACGGACATTCAGTACTTC.

The V and J genes are TRBV28 and TRBJ1-2; 9 bases line up with TRBD1. The germline V gene has CDR1 MDHEN and CDR2 SYDVKM. CDR3 length: 13 residues. V was clipped by 6 bases and J by 7 bases; unmatched bases: 6. As DNA, the CDR3 is TGTGCCAGCAGCACCCGACAGGGGGGTGGCTACACCTTC. Protein product: CASSTRQGGGYTF.

The V gene is TRBV18, the J gene TRBJ1-2; D ambiguous. V lost 3 bases to trimming and J lost 0 bases, with 14 bases between them. CDR1 and CDR2 from the germline V gene are KGHSH and LQKENI. The CDR3 runs to 16 residues. The CDR3 here is CASSPTQILANYGYTF. The CDR3 DNA is TGTGCCAGCTCACCGACTCAGATCCTAGCTAACTATGGCTACACCTTC.

This clone occurred a few times. The chain is built from TRBV7-9 and TRBJ1-2; tentatively, D is TRBD1 (5 bases). CDR3 length equals 14 residues. V gave up 3 bases and J gave up 3 bases, with 11 bases separating them. Germline V gene lookup returns CDR1 SEHNR and CDR2 FQNEAQ (reference sequence). The CDR3 nucleotides read TGTGCCAGCAGCTTTTCCAGGGATCACTATGGCTACACCTTC. Translation gives CASSFSRDHYGYTF.

The chain links TRBV6-6 to TRBJ2-7; 7 positions match TRBD1. CDR1 MNHNY and CDR2 SVGAGI come from the germline V gene (reference sequence). J was trimmed by 2 bases and V by 10 bases; bases with no gene match: 8. The CDR3 covers 13 residues. CDR3 protein: CATGGQAAYEQYF. As DNA, the CDR3 is TGTGCCACCGGCGGACAGGCGGCCTACGAGCAGTACTTC.

This chain uses TRBV30 with TRBJ2-2; D unclear. CDR3 length equals 11 residues. The germline V and J ends were trimmed by 4 bases and 3 bases, with 3 bases remaining between them. Germline V CDR1 and CDR2: GTSNPN, SVGIG (reference sequence). CDR3 DNA: TGTGCCTGGATAGACACCGGGGAGCTGTTTTTT. It is translated as CAWIDTGELFF.

This rearrangement joins TRBV9 to TRBJ1-2; 8 bases agree with TRBD1. This CDR3 comprises 14 residues. Germline trimming cut 3 bases from V and 8 bases from J; bases unmatched to any gene: 9. Looked up from germline, CDR1 is SGDLS and CDR2 is YYNGEE. DNA for the CDR3: TGTGCCAGCAGCGGGGGGTACAGGGGGAAGGGCTACACCTTC. Amino acid sequence: CASSGGYRGKGYTF.

This rearrangement joins TRBV4-3 to TRBJ2-1, with a possible D match to TRBD2 (5 bases). Germline assignment: CDR1 LGHNA and CDR2 YSLEER. This CDR3 is 18 amino acids long. The germline V and J ends were trimmed by 0 bases and 8 bases, with 23 bases remaining between them. The CDR3 coding sequence is TGCGCCAGCAGCCAAGATCTTCGAGCGGAGAGAGCTGACTATGAGCAGTTCTTC. Amino acid sequence: CASSQDLRAERADYEQFF.

This clone was picked up a small number of times. DNA for the CDR3: TGTGCCAGCAGCCAAGCCTTAGCGGGAGATGGCACAGATACGCAGTATTTT. It specifies CASSQALAGDGTDTQYF. This chain links TRBV4-2 with TRBJ2-3; 9 bases fit TRBD2. CDR1 and CDR2 (germline): LGHNA, YNFKEQ. Losses at the gene ends were 1 base for V and 1 base for J; bases not matched to a gene: 6. This CDR3 spans 17 amino acids.

J is TRBJ1-2 and V is TRBV9, with TRBD1 as a possible D gene (5 bases). Trimming stripped 4 bases from V and 6 bases from J, with 19 bases between. Germline CDR1 reads SGDLS; CDR2 reads YYNGEE. The CDR3 is made up of 15 amino acids. CDR3 loop: CASSTPSRVINGYTF. The CDR3 nucleotides read TGTGCCAGCAGCACGCCCTCCAGGGTAATAAATGGCTACACCTTC.

The chain is built from TRBV7-9 and TRBJ1-2; 11 bases are shared with TRBD1. CDR1 is SEHNR and CDR2 is FQNEAQ in the germline V gene (reference sequence). The CDR3 is made up of 16 amino acids. Unmatched junction bases numbered 9, after V lost 1 base and J lost 8 bases. Here the CDR3 DNA reads TGTGCCAGCAGCTTAGGGAGTGGACAGGGGGCTTACGGCTACACCTTC. Translated: CASSLGSGQGAYGYTF.

A few counts support this clone. Other DNA variants within this sample encode the same CDR3. This chain uses TRBV9 with TRBJ2-1, with 8 bases that match TRBD2. This CDR3 comprises 15 residues. Germline values: CDR1 SGDLS, CDR2 YYNGEE. V lost 0 bases to trimming and J lost 1 base; unmatched junction nucleotides: 0. For the CDR3, the DNA is TGTGCCAGCAGCGTAGCGGGGGGGTCCTACAATGAGCAGTTCTTC. This sequence encodes CASSVAGGSYNEQFF.